The present T cell receptor beta chain was sequenced within a study of T cells in Graves' hyperthyroidism and ophthalmopathy. Study results and caveats: Ophthalmopathy could be told apart from stable hyperthyroidism with a 13 V-J model.

This clonotype was detected ten times or more. Its target is unknown. The germline CDR1 and CDR2 sequences are SGHVS and FNYEAQ. Trimming took off 1 base at V and 0 bases at J, with 4 bases between the two ends. The CDR3 is 15 residues long. Diagnoses were made from clinical symptoms, serum measures (thyroxine and TRAb), thyroid ultrasound and orbital computed tomography. Researchers amplified the TCR beta CDR3 regions from RNA transcripts. The HTBI primer set drove a first-round RT-PCR of the TCR CDR3. One entry per CDR3 protein, called by TCRdb with MiXCR from the multiplex PCR reads. This table holds 300,000 to 400,000 distinct CDR3 sequences, roughly 15% found once.

Sequencing was done on a sample of blood. This chain joins TRBV7-6 and TRBJ2-6; D unclear. This clonotype was obtained from a woman aged 25-40 years with Graves' ophthalmopathy. The CDR3 is CASSLGSSGANVLTF. The DNA for the CDR3 is TGTGCCAGCAGCTTAGGATCCTCTGGGGCCAACGTCCTGACTTTC.